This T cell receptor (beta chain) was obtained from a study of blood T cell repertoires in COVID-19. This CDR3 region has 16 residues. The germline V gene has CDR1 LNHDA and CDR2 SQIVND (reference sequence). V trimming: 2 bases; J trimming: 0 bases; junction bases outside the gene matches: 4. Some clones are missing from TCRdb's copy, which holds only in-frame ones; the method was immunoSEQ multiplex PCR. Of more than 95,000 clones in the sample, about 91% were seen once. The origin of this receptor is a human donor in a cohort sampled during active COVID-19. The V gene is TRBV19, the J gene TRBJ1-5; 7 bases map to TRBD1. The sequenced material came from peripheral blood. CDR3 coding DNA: TGTGCCAGTAGTATAATCCGGGACAGTAGCAATCAGCCCCAGCATTTT. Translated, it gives CASSIIRDSSNQPQHF.